The following is a T cell receptor beta chain sequence with its context. Its matching antigen is unknown. There are 15 residues in the CDR3. Germline-derived CDR1 and CDR2 are MNHEY and SVGAGI. Deletions cut 0 bases from V and 5 bases from J, with 13 bases between. The sample is drawn from a study of monozygotic twins with cystic fibrosis. Study context: With about 15 PCR cycles, barcoded libraries came from 3 to 3.5 micrograms of fragmented DNA.

Study-level points and caveats: Monozygotic CF twin pairs shared significantly more nucleotide-identical clonotypes than unrelated CF individuals did. Co-twins had the most similar V usage for 13 of 16 pairs, J for 8. Low clonality (median roughly 0.009) suggested a mostly naive repertoire.

The repertoire was sequenced with immunoSEQ multiplex PCR; TCRdb's copy has only in-frame clones and lacks some. The sample carries 30,000 to 40,000 clones, more than 60% recorded once. V usage is TRBV6-5 and J usage is TRBJ2-5; maybe TRBD2 (5 bases). The source is a girl aged 5-17 years with cystic fibrosis. Sequences were obtained from blood. In nucleotides, the CDR3 is TGTGCCAGCAGTTACTCGCCAGGCACGGGGGAGACCCAGTACTTC. Translating gives CASSYSPGTGETQYF.